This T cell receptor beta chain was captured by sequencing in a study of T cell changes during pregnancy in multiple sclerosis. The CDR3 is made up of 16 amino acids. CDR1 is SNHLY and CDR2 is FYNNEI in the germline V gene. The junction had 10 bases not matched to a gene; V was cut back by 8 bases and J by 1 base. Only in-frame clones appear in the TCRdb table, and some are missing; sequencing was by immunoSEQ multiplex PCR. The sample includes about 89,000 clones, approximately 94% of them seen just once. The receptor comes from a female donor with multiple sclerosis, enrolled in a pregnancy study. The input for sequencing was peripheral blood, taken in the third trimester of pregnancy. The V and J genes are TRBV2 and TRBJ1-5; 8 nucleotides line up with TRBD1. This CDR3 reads CASSVAGQASNQPQHF. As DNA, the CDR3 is TGTGCCAGCTCCGTGGCGGGACAGGCGAGCAATCAGCCCCAGCATTTT.